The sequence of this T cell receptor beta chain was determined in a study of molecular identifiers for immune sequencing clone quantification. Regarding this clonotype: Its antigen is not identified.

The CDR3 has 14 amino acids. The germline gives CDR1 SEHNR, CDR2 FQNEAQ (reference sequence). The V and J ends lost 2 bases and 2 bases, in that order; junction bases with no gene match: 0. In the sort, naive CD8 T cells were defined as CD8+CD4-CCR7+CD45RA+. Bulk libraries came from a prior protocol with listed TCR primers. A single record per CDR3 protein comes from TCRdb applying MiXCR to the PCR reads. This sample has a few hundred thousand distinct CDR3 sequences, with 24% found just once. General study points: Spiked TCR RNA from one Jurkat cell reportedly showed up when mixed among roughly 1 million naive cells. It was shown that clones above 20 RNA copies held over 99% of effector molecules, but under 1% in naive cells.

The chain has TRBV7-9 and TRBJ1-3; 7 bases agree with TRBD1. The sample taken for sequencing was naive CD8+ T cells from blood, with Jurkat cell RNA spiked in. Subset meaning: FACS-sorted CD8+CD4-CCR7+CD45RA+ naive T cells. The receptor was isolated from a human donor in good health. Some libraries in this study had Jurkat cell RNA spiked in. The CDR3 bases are TGTGCCAGCAGCTTACAGGGGGCTGGAAACACCATATATTTT. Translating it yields CASSLQGAGNTIYF.